In its sample, the clone carrying this T cell receptor beta chain was seen a few times. Antigen specificity is unknown. Germline assignment: CDR1 PRHDT and CDR2 FYEKMQ (reference sequence). This CDR3 region has 15 residues. V gave up 2 bases and J gave up 4 bases, with 14 bases separating them. PBMCs came from about 10 ml fresh peripheral blood. This sample is drawn from a study of T cells in Graves' hyperthyroidism and ophthalmopathy. The wider study: Upon initial diagnosis and before any treatment, peripheral blood was collected. Study results and limitations: Most thyroid clonotypes that were expanded above 0.001 also turned up in blood.

Amplification of TCR beta CDR3 regions was performed using RNA transcripts as template. HTBI primers were the set used in a first-round RT-PCR of the TCR CDR3. A single record per CDR3 protein comes from TCRdb applying MiXCR to the multiplex PCR reads. The table shows hundreds of thousands of distinct CDR3 sequences, with roughly 21% occurring only once. The chain joins TRBV13 to TRBJ1-2; D remains unclear. Sequenced input: blood. The clonotype was recovered from a man in his forties with Graves' ophthalmopathy. This chain's CDR3 is CASSLQSYRSYGYTF. The CDR3 DNA sequence: TGTGCCAGCAGCTTACAATCCTACAGATCCTATGGCTACACCTTC. Combining the CDR3 with reference TRBV13 and TRBJ1-2 gives the whole variable domain AAGVIQSPRHLIKEKRETATLKCYPIPRHDTVYWYQQGPGQDPQFLISFYEKMQSDKGSIPDRFSAQQFSDYHSELNMSSLELGDSALYFCASSLQSYRSYGYTFGSGTRLTVV.